One sample yielded the 6 T cell receptor beta chains listed below, sequenced in a study of T cell clonotyping in hematopoietic cell transplantation. Sequencing was performed with immunoSEQ multiplex PCR; in TCRdb, only in-frame clones are kept and a portion is missing. Among tens of thousands of clones listed, 90% were seen once. Noted time point: recipient sample about 28 days before transplant, after cytoreduction. The material was peripheral blood mononuclear cells, obtained before stem cell transplant. The receptor set was obtained from a man younger than 35 with biphenotypic leukemia. Some clones in this sample may be carry-over from other donors' samples.

The rearrangement uses TRBV7-9 and TRBJ2-7, with 7 bases aligning to TRBD1. Trimming at V came to 7 bases and at J to 7 bases, leaving 13 bases not matched to a gene. CDR3 length equals 14 residues. CDR1 SEHNR and CDR2 FQNEAQ come from the germline V gene (reference sequence). The CDR3 DNA follows: TGTGCCAGCACCTGGGACAGAGAACCAGGGGAGCAGTACTTC. It codes for CASTWDREPGEQYF.

This chain uses TRBV4-1 with TRBJ1-1, with TRBD1 matching over 7 bases. The germline CDR1 and CDR2 sequences are MGHRA and YSYEKL. V gave up 5 bases and J gave up 4 bases; unmatched junction bases: 4. There are 13 residues in the CDR3. The CDR3 is CASSVNRGTEAFF. CDR3 coding DNA: TGCGCCAGCAGCGTAAACAGGGGCACTGAAGCTTTCTTT.

The V gene is TRBV13, the J gene TRBJ1-1, with 7 bases that match TRBD1. J lost 6 bases, V lost 2 bases, and 0 bases had no gene match. This CDR3 has 12 residues. Germline CDR1 reads PRHDT; CDR2 reads FYEKMQ (reference sequence). CDR3 nucleotides: TGTGCCAGCAGCTTAAGGGGGCCTGAAGCTTTCTTT. This sequence encodes CASSLRGPEAFF.

This chain joins TRBV14 and TRBJ2-2; no reliable D call. V gave up 5 bases and J gave up 1 base, with 20 bases separating them. The CDR3 runs 18 residues. The germline V gene encodes CDR1 SGHDN and CDR2 FVKESK. The CDR3 DNA sequence: TGTGCCAGCAGCTCGGTAGCTTTATACCAGGTGAACACCGGGGAGCTGTTTTTT. Translation: CASSSVALYQVNTGELFF.

V is TRBV10-3 and J is TRBJ1-4; no firm D call. This CDR3 spans 15 amino acids. CDR1 is ENHRY, CDR2 SYGVKD, per germline. V was trimmed by 6 bases and J by 4 bases, leaving 15 bases between them. The CDR3 sequence is CAISFRRDLNEKLFF. Here the CDR3 DNA reads TGTGCCATCAGCTTCCGACGCGACCTTAATGAAAAACTGTTTTTT.

The V call is TRBV30, the J call TRBJ2-7; the D is unclear. The V gene's germline CDR1 is GTSNPN and CDR2 SVGIG (reference sequence). This CDR3 has 14 amino acids. Deletions cut 3 bases from V and 4 bases from J, with 16 bases between. For the CDR3, the DNA is TGTGCCTGGAGGCCCTGGTCGGCCCAGTACGAGCAGTACTTC. This translates into CAWRPWSAQYEQYF.